The 2 T cell receptor beta chains listed next were all sequenced from one sample in a study of early T cells in non-severe SARS-CoV-2 infection. TCRdb fed the 5' RACE reads into MiXCR, producing one record per CDR3 protein. The sample records 35,000 to 55,000 distinct CDR3 sequences, approximately 6.2% being singletons. The sample here was whole blood, taken at baseline. The receptors were sampled from an adult who was a healthcare worker with PCR-confirmed SARS-CoV-2 infection or an uninfected control (not recorded which).

The rearrangement links TRBV7-9 to TRBJ2-7, with TRBD1 as a possible D gene (5 bases). Trimming pared 5 bases from V and 2 bases from J, leaving 13 bases between. Germline V lookup: CDR1 SEHNR, CDR2 FQNEAQ (reference sequence). The CDR3 is made up of 14 amino acids. CDR3 amino acids: CASSARELPYEQYF. CDR3 in DNA: TGTGCCAGCAGCGCCAGGGAATTACCCTACGAGCAGTACTTC.

Notes on this clonotype: A read error is possible here, since a much larger clone lies one base away. This chain joins TRBV11-2 and TRBJ2-5, with 9 bases lining up with TRBD1. The CDR3 sequence is 18 residues long. V shed 6 bases, J shed 1 base, and the junction held 15 bases outside the gene matches. Germline values: CDR1 SGHAT, CDR2 FQNNGV. The CDR3 DNA follows: TGTGCCAGCAGACCCCGCCCGGGACAGGGAATAGGCCAAGAGACCCAGTACTTC. Translated, it gives CASRPRPGQGIGQETQYF.